This TCR beta chain is drawn from a study of blood T cell repertoires in COVID-19. Study at large: Both acute and convalescent COVID-19 samples were obtained from the United States, Italy and Spain.

Some clones are missing from TCRdb's copy, which holds only in-frame ones; the method was immunoSEQ multiplex PCR. The data show around 170,000 clones, roughly nine tenths seen once. This CDR3 comprises 12 residues. Germline assignment: CDR1 SQVTM and CDR2 ANQGSEA. The V end was cut by 3 bases, the J end by 7 bases, with 12 bases between. Sequencing was done on a sample of peripheral blood. The clonotype was recovered from a young man who had recovered from COVID-19. The chain employs TRBV29-1 and TRBJ1-1; no reliable D call. The CDR3 sequence is CSVEGELDEAFF. The DNA of the CDR3 is TGCAGCGTTGAGGGAGAACTTGATGAAGCTTTCTTT.